This T cell receptor (beta chain) stems from a study of cytomegalovirus exposure and HLA in healthy donors. Trimming cost V 4 bases and J 1 base, with 8 bases left between them. Germline CDR1 is MNHEY and CDR2 is SVGAGI. This CDR3 is 13 amino acids long. Amplification used 60 Vbeta primers and 13 Jbeta primers. In the original processing: Counted up in a later analysis, unique TCR beta chains came to some 72 million, with about 10 million shared. Clones were read by immunoSEQ multiplex PCR, and TCRdb kept only the in-frame ones, dropping some. V and J calls and clone size are copied from that table; D and trimming were computed from the DNA. Altogether 150,000 to 200,000 clones are present, over 60% being singletons, with the ten largest covering approximately 2.5%. Samples came from healthy bone marrow donors.

The genes are TRBV6-5 and TRBJ2-7; D ambiguous. The sequenced material came from PBMCs. The source is a woman under 40 in good health and CMV-seronegative. CDR3 protein: CASSLTVSYEQYF. CDR3 DNA: TGTGCCAGCAGTTTGACTGTTTCCTACGAGCAGTACTTC.